This TCR beta chain appears in the sequencing data of a study of preoperative IRX-2 immunotherapy in early breast cancer. Using immunoSEQ multiplex PCR, the repertoire was profiled, and TCRdb retains in-frame clones only, with some absent. The sample shows tens of thousands of clones, about four fifths of them seen only once. Treatment given: preoperative locoregional IRX-2 cytokine immunotherapy. Preoperative locoregional IRX-2 cytokine immunotherapy was tested in the phase Ib source study. With 2 bases clipped from V and 6 bases from J, the junction kept 13 bases outside the gene matches. Germline CDR1 is SGHRS and CDR2 is YFSETQ. There are 16 residues in the CDR3.

This clonotype was sampled from a human donor with breast cancer. This sequence joins TRBV5-1 and TRBJ1-1; TRBD1 matches 7 bases. The sample here was lymph node tissue, taken after IRX-2 immunotherapy. In DNA, the CDR3 is TGCGCCAGCAGCTTTTCTCCCGGGACAGATGCCTCTGAAGCTTTCTTT. Translated: CASSFSPGTDASEAFF.